The next 25 T cell receptor beta chains were all read from a single sample in a study of blood T cells in healthy people across ages. The use of a sample-barcoded 5' primer and a J-beta primer mix characterized a second PCR of 7 to 11 cycles. TCRdb ran MiXCR on the 5' RACE reads and lists one entry per CDR3 protein. The sample lists 1.5 million to 2 million distinct CDR3 sequences, about two fifths seen once, with 23% in the top ten. Input material: blood. These receptors all come from a human donor in good health.

The rearrangement joins TRBV7-9 to TRBJ2-1; 7 bases align to TRBD2. This CDR3 has 17 amino acids. The V segment lost 7 bases and the J segment 2 bases; nucleotides outside the gene matches: 14. The germline CDR1 and CDR2 sequences are SEHNR and FQNEAQ (reference sequence). The CDR3 DNA follows: TGTGCCAGCAATCCCGGGGGGAGTATCCTCACCTACAATGAGCAGTTCTTC. This encodes CASNPGGSILTYNEQFF.

The rearrangement joins TRBV7-2 to TRBJ1-1, with D maybe TRBD1 (5 bases). Germline CDR1 SGHTA, CDR2 FQGNSA. With 4 bases removed from V and 5 bases from J, the gap between germline ends came to 14 bases. This CDR3 comprises 14 residues. The chain's CDR3 is CASSWGFRETEAFF. The CDR3 DNA sequence: TGTGCCAGCAGCTGGGGGTTTAGGGAAACTGAAGCTTTCTTT.

V usage is TRBV5-1 and J usage is TRBJ2-1, with 9 bases lining up with TRBD2. Germline V lookup: CDR1 SGHRS, CDR2 YFSETQ. V gave up 0 bases and J gave up 7 bases; unmatched junction bases: 5. The CDR3 is made up of 15 amino acids. The CDR3 reads CASSLGSGGKNEQFF. DNA for the CDR3: TGCGCCAGCAGCTTGGGAAGCGGGGGGAAAAATGAGCAGTTCTTC.

This chain connects TRBV20-1 to TRBJ1-5, with TRBD1 matching 8 bases. Unmatched junction bases numbered 7, after V lost 6 bases and J lost 3 bases. The CDR3 is made up of 14 amino acids. The germline V gene encodes CDR1 DFQATT and CDR2 SNEGSKA (reference sequence). Here the CDR3 DNA reads TGCAGTGCCGAAGACAGGGGAATCAATCAGCCCCAGCATTTT. Its translation: CSAEDRGINQPQHF.

This chain uses TRBV10-3 with TRBJ2-3; 9 bases are a match to TRBD2. Germline CDR1 ENHRY, CDR2 SYGVKD. J lost 1 base, V lost 5 bases, and 4 bases had no gene match. CDR3 length equals 15 residues. CDR3 coding DNA: TGTGCCATCAGTACTCAGCGGGGGGGCACAGATACGCAGTATTTT. As protein: CAISTQRGGTDTQYF.

V usage is TRBV20-1 and J usage is TRBJ2-1; 8 bases agree with TRBD1. The germline CDR1 and CDR2 sequences are DFQATT and SNEGSKA (reference sequence). The junction had 10 bases not matched to a gene; V was cut back by 6 bases and J by 6 bases. The CDR3 spans 14 residues. The DNA for the CDR3 is TGCAGTGCCACACAGGGGGGAGGAAGCAATGAGCAGTTCTTC. Translating gives CSATQGGGSNEQFF.

The chain couples TRBV20-1 to TRBJ2-7; D remains unclear. The CDR3 runs to 12 residues. V lost 5 bases to trimming and J lost 2 bases, with 10 bases between them. Per the germline V gene, CDR1 is DFQATT and CDR2 is SNEGSKA (reference sequence). The CDR3 here is CSASGPTYEQYF. CDR3 sequence (DNA): TGCAGTGCTTCCGGACCGACCTACGAGCAGTACTTC.

This clonotype was observed a handful of times. This sequence joins TRBV11-3 and TRBJ1-2; no definite D call. The CDR3 totals 14 residues. Germline V gives CDR1 SGHNT, CDR2 YENEEA. V shed 4 bases and J shed 5 bases, with 14 bases lying between them. As DNA, the CDR3 is TGTGCCAGCAGCTCCCCGACGGGAGCTTATGGCTACACCTTC. As protein: CASSSPTGAYGYTF.

The chain carries TRBV6-5 and TRBJ2-5; possibly TRBD2 for D (5 bases). The germline CDR1 and CDR2 sequences are MNHEY and SVGAGI. Trimming cost V 6 bases and J 5 bases, with 16 bases left between them. This CDR3 has 14 amino acids. CDR3 protein: CASSLSQRGETQYF. DNA of the CDR3: TGTGCCAGCAGCCTGAGTCAAAGAGGGGAGACCCAGTACTTC.

This clonotype was detected a few times. The gene calls are TRBV29-1 and TRBJ2-6; D not resolved. Trimming removed 4 bases from V and 0 bases from J, with 7 bases in between. This CDR3 is built from 14 residues. CDR1 is SQVTM and CDR2 is ANQGSEA in the germline V gene. This CDR3 is CSVGGSSGANVLTF. The CDR3 DNA reads TGCAGCGTTGGGGGAAGCTCTGGGGCCAACGTCCTGACTTTC.

The V gene is TRBV28, the J gene TRBJ1-1; possibly TRBD1 for D (6 bases). V lost 3 bases and J lost 10, with 9 bases in between. Germline V lookup: CDR1 MDHEN, CDR2 SYDVKM. CDR3 length: 11 amino acids. The CDR3 DNA reads TGTGCCAGCAGTTTTTTAGGGGGAGCTTTCTTT. Amino acid sequence: CASSFLGGAFF.

The J gene is TRBJ2-2, the V gene TRBV20-1, with D maybe TRBD2 (6 bases). The CDR3 is made up of 16 amino acids. Germline loops: CDR1 DFQATT, CDR2 SNEGSKA (reference sequence). V lost 2 bases and J 5 bases, leaving 18 bases between the germline ends. The CDR3 spells CSARSAGRGETGELFF. CDR3 in DNA: TGCAGTGCTAGATCTGCGGGGCGGGGAGAAACCGGGGAGCTGTTTTTT.

V gene TRBV6-6 combines with J gene TRBJ1-1; TRBD1 matches 7 bases. The CDR3 is made up of 13 amino acids. Germline V gene data show CDR1 as MNHNY and CDR2 as SVGAGI (reference sequence). V lost 7 bases and J lost 3; bases outside the gene matches: 5. CDR3 protein: CASTQGQYTEAFF. The CDR3 DNA reads as TGTGCCAGCACCCAGGGACAGTACACTGAAGCTTTCTTT.

V usage is TRBV15 and J usage is TRBJ2-1; D is uncertain. Deletions cut 4 bases from V and 3 bases from J, with 13 bases between. The length of the CDR3 is 15 residues. Germline lookup yields CDR1 LNHNV and CDR2 YYDKDF (reference sequence). The CDR3 sequence is CATSTPYEVYNEQFF. CDR3 nucleotides: TGTGCCACCAGCACCCCGTATGAAGTCTACAATGAGCAGTTCTTC. The entire variable domain, with the rest obtained from reference TRBV15 and TRBJ2-1, is as follows: DAMVIQNPRYQVTQFGKPVTLSCSQTLNHNVMYWYQQKSSQAPKLLFHYYDKDFNNEADTPDNFQSRRPNTSFCFLDIRSPGLGDTAMYLCATSTPYEVYNEQFFGPGTRLTVL.

The chain combines TRBV20-1 with TRBJ2-7, with TRBD1 as a possible D gene (6 bases). The length of the CDR3 is 13 residues. CDR1 DFQATT and CDR2 SNEGSKA come from the germline V gene (reference sequence). Trimming removed 1 base from V and 3 bases from J, with 10 bases in between. In DNA form, the CDR3 reads TGCAGTGCTAGAGCAGGGGATATCTACGAGCAGTACTTC. It yields the protein CSARAGDIYEQYF.

This chain connects TRBV3-1 to TRBJ2-1; D ambiguous. Germline V gives CDR1 LGHDT, CDR2 YNNKEL (reference sequence). The CDR3 runs 12 residues. Trimming took off 1 base at V and 9 bases at J, with 7 bases between the two ends. The CDR3 is CASSQGAFEQFF. The CDR3 nucleotides read TGTGCCAGCAGCCAAGGGGCGTTTGAGCAGTTCTTC.

This clonotype was seen a handful of times. The genes are TRBV3-1 and TRBJ2-7; possibly TRBD1 for D (6 bases). Germline CDR1 is LGHDT and CDR2 is YNNKEL (reference sequence). The V and J ends lost 2 bases and 3 bases respectively, with 14 bases between them. The CDR3 contains 15 residues. The CDR3 nucleotides are TGTGCCAGCAGCCAAAGGGGGTTCGGTAGCTACGAGCAGTACTTC. Translation gives CASSQRGFGSYEQYF.

This clonotype showed up many times. The junction and the germline gene differ at one end; a read error may be behind it. The chain is built from TRBV5-1 and TRBJ1-2; 7 nucleotides match TRBD1. CDR1 SGHRS and CDR2 YFSETQ come from the germline V gene. The CDR3 sequence is 14 residues long. The CDR3 loop reads CASSPGTVNYGYTF. For the CDR3, the DNA is TGTGCCAGCTCACCCGGGACAGTGAACTATGGCTACACCTTC.

The V call is TRBV6-1, the J call TRBJ2-7, with D possibly being TRBD1 (6 bases). V lost 6 bases and J lost 0, with 9 bases in between. The CDR3 length is 13 residues. Germline V CDR1 and CDR2: MNHNS, SASEGT. The CDR3 protein is CASRGQSSYEQYF. In DNA form, the CDR3 reads TGTGCCAGCAGAGGACAGAGCTCCTACGAGCAGTACTTC.

This clonotype was seen a handful of times. The chain carries TRBV5-6 and TRBJ2-7; D might be TRBD2 (5 bases). CDR1 and CDR2 from the germline V gene are SGHDT and YYEEEE. The CDR3 runs 14 residues. Trimming removed 0 bases at V and 6 bases at J, with 13 bases between. The CDR3 sequence is CASSLGLISGEQYF. CDR3 DNA sequence: TGTGCCAGCAGCTTGGGACTAATTTCGGGCGAGCAGTACTTC.

The chain employs TRBV9 and TRBJ2-1, with 9 bases aligning to TRBD2. J gave up 0 bases and V 2 bases, and 6 bases lay outside the gene matches. This CDR3 has 17 amino acids. Germline CDR1 and CDR2: SGDLS and YYNGEE. CDR3 residues: CASSVGLADPSYNEQFF. In DNA form, the CDR3 reads TGTGCCAGCAGCGTGGGACTAGCAGACCCCTCCTACAATGAGCAGTTCTTC.

V usage is TRBV24-1 and J usage is TRBJ2-1, with 9 positions matching TRBD2. This CDR3 region has 17 residues. J gave up 4 bases and V 2 bases, and 8 bases lay outside the gene matches. The V gene's germline CDR1 is KGHDR and CDR2 SFDVKD. This CDR3 reads CATSDSFSGGGYNEQFF. DNA of the CDR3: TGTGCCACCAGTGATTCTTTTAGCGGGGGAGGTTACAATGAGCAGTTCTTC.

This clonotype has more than one count but fewer than ten. The chain recombines TRBV7-9 with TRBJ2-1; D unresolved. The CDR3 covers 15 residues. The V and J ends lost 4 bases and 0 bases respectively, with 10 bases between them. Germline CDR1 SEHNR, CDR2 FQNEAQ (reference sequence). The CDR3 region is CASSSLKSSYNEQFF. The CDR3 bases are TGTGCCAGCAGCTCCCTAAAGAGCTCCTACAATGAGCAGTTCTTC.

This clonotype has only a few counts. The chain joins TRBV7-7 to TRBJ1-2; D is ambiguous. Deletions cut 1 base from V and 4 bases from J, with 16 bases between. Germline V gene sequence: CDR1 SSHAT, CDR2 FNYEAQ (reference sequence). The CDR3 has 16 amino acids. Here the CDR3 reads CASSLVCTGLAYGYTF. In DNA, the CDR3 is TGTGCCAGCAGCTTAGTTTGTACGGGTTTAGCCTATGGCTACACCTTC.

This chain uses TRBV24-1 with TRBJ1-5; D might be TRBD1 (5 bases). The CDR3 runs to 15 residues. CDR1 KGHDR and CDR2 SFDVKD come from the germline V gene. The V gene lost 4 bases and the J gene lost 4 bases, with 13 bases spanning the gap. The CDR3 nucleotides are TGTGCCACCAGTGAAGCGGGACCGGAAAATCAGCCCCAGCATTTT. Amino acids: CATSEAGPENQPQHF.